This T cell receptor beta chain was recovered during a study of T cell changes during pregnancy in multiple sclerosis (dated by TCRdb to about 2019). The study in broad terms: Changes in the T cell repertoire over the course of pregnancy were examined in this study in women with multiple sclerosis.

About this clone itself: Its antigen has not been determined. Base qualities are not provided; no much larger clone lies one nucleotide away.

The junction carries 3 bases between V and J, which are trimmed by 0 bases and 0 bases respectively. The CDR3 sequence holds 14 residues, the cysteine and phenylalanine included. Of all the DNA, just the CDR3 is kept, 42 bases in frame from base 1. CDR1 and CDR2, per the germline V gene, are KGHSH and LQKENI. Libraries came from the immunoSEQ multiplex PCR assay. TCRdb re-hosts the immuneACCESS table, in-frame sequences only. Its copies lack some clones; in the studies checked, an unresolved V gene accounts for under half of them, and the cause for the rest is not known. This sample comprises tens of thousands of clones, roughly 92% of them detected only once. The biggest ten clones account for approximately 4% of the sample.

The TCR was taken from a female donor in good health, enrolled as a control in a pregnancy study. The material sequenced was peripheral blood, taken after pregnancy. The V gene is TRBV18 and the J gene is TRBJ1-3; no D segment can be confidently identified. The CDR3 protein: CASSPPHSGNTIYF. Read as DNA, the sequence is TGTGCCAGCTCACCACCTCACTCTGGAAACACCATATATTTT.